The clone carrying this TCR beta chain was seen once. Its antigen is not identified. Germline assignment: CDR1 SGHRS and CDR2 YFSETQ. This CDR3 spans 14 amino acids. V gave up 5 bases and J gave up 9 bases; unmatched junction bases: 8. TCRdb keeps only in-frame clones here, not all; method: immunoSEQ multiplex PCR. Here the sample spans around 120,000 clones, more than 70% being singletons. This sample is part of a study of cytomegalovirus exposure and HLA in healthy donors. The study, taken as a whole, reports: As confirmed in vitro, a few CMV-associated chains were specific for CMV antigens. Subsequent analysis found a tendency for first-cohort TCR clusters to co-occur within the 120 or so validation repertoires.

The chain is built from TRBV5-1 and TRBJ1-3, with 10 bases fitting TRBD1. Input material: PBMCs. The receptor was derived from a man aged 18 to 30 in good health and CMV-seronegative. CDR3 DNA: TGCGCCAGCAGTTCTGGACAGGGGGGAGGCACCATATATTTT. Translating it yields CASSSGQGGGTIYF. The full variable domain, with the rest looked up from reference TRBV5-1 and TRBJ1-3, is KAGVTQTPRYLIKTRGQQVTLSCSPISGHRSVSWYQQTPGQGLQFLFEYFSETQRNKGNFPGRFSGRQFSNSRSEMNVSTLELGDSALYLCASSSGQGGGTIYFGEGSWLTVV.